This is a list of T cell receptor beta chains from one sample in a study of T cell responses to AZD1222 COVID-19 vaccine. Assay used: immunoSEQ multiplex PCR; TCRdb lists only in-frame clones, some missing. This table holds fewer than 120,000 clones, 87% found once. Sequenced here: peripheral blood, sampled on day 0 of AZD1222 vaccination. All receptors derive from an adult in good health. Each CDR3 is given with its conserved first and last residue. The order of the fields is V gene, D gene, clone size, J gene, CDR3 protein, CDR3 DNA. D genes are given only for firm matches. Expanded clones get a size class; other rows say once, few or many, or leave the size out.

V gene: TRBV2
D gene: TRBD1
clone size: -
J gene: TRBJ1-5
CDR3 protein: CASSEGTGGFQPQHF
CDR3 DNA: TGTGCCAGCAGTGAGGGGACAGGGGGCTTTCAGCCCCAGCATTTT

V gene: TRBV27
D gene: -
clone size: once
J gene: TRBJ2-3
CDR3 protein: CASRLGWANTDTQYF
CDR3 DNA: TGTGCCAGCAGGTTAGGGTGGGCCAACACAGATACGCAGTATTTT

V gene: TRBV7-8
D gene: -
clone size: -
J gene: TRBJ1-5
CDR3 protein: CASSPNRANQPQHF
CDR3 DNA: TGTGCCAGCAGCCCCAACAGGGCCAATCAGCCCCAGCATTTT

V gene: TRBV9
D gene: TRBD2
clone size: -
J gene: TRBJ2-7
CDR3 protein: CASSAGTSGPYEQYF
CDR3 DNA: TGTGCCAGCAGCGCGGGGACTAGCGGGCCCTACGAGCAGTACTTC

V gene: TRBV11-2
D gene: -
clone size: -
J gene: TRBJ2-7
CDR3 protein: CASSLGTGKNEQYF
CDR3 DNA: TGTGCCAGCAGCTTAGGTACAGGGAAGAACGAGCAGTACTTC

V gene: TRBV7-8
D gene: -
clone size: -
J gene: TRBJ2-2
CDR3 protein: CASSLSENTGELFF
CDR3 DNA: TGTGCCAGCAGCCTCTCAGAAAACACCGGGGAGCTGTTTTTT

V gene: TRBV11-1
D gene: -
clone size: -
J gene: TRBJ2-3
CDR3 protein: CASSSSHQGTDTQYF
CDR3 DNA: TGTGCCAGCAGCTCCTCCCACCAGGGCACAGATACGCAGTATTTT

V gene: TRBV7-2
D gene: TRBD2
clone size: -
J gene: TRBJ2-1
CDR3 protein: CASSFPLGGGRDEQFF
CDR3 DNA: TGTGCCAGCAGCTTCCCTCTTGGCGGGGGGAGAGATGAGCAGTTCTTC

V gene: TRBV28
D gene: TRBD1
clone size: -
J gene: TRBJ1-6
CDR3 protein: CASSRQGIRNSPLHF
CDR3 DNA: TGTGCCAGCAGCCGACAGGGGATTCGGAATTCACCCCTCCACTTT

V gene: TRBV7-2
D gene: -
clone size: -
J gene: TRBJ1-5
CDR3 protein: CASSLAGGRQPQHF
CDR3 DNA: TGTGCCAGCAGCTTAGCAGGAGGTCGCCAGCCCCAGCATTTT

V gene: TRBV7-2
D gene: TRBD2
clone size: -
J gene: TRBJ2-3
CDR3 protein: CASSLSTSGGSTDTQYF
CDR3 DNA: TGTGCCAGCAGCTTAAGTACTAGCGGGGGATCCACAGATACGCAGTATTTT

V gene: TRBV29-1
D gene: -
clone size: -
J gene: TRBJ2-3
CDR3 protein: CSVEGDRQGTDTQYF
CDR3 DNA: TGCAGCGTTGAAGGGGATCGACAGGGCACAGATACGCAGTATTTT

V gene: TRBV2
D gene: -
clone size: -
J gene: TRBJ1-5
CDR3 protein: CASKDRTSSNQPQHF
CDR3 DNA: TGTGCCAGCAAGGACAGAACCTCGAGCAATCAGCCCCAGCATTTT

V gene: TRBV20-1
D gene: TRBD1
clone size: once
J gene: TRBJ2-7
CDR3 protein: CSASSGQGVPYEQYF
CDR3 DNA: TGCAGTGCTAGTTCCGGACAGGGGGTTCCCTACGAGCAGTACTTC

V gene: TRBV5-1
D gene: -
clone size: -
J gene: TRBJ1-4
CDR3 protein: CASSLGTGSNEKLFF
CDR3 DNA: TGCGCCAGCAGCCTTGGTACAGGTTCTAATGAAAAACTGTTTTTT

V gene: TRBV11-3
D gene: -
clone size: -
J gene: TRBJ2-3
CDR3 protein: CASSLTRSSDTQYF
CDR3 DNA: TGTGCCAGCAGCTTAACCAGGAGCTCAGATACGCAGTATTTT

V gene: TRBV6-6
D gene: -
clone size: -
J gene: TRBJ1-1
CDR3 protein: CASSPLGSNTEAFF
CDR3 DNA: TGTGCCAGCAGTCCTCTGGGGTCGAACACTGAAGCTTTCTTT

V gene: TRBV5-1
D gene: -
clone size: -
J gene: TRBJ2-1
CDR3 protein: CASSLAGVGTGYNEQFF
CDR3 DNA: TGCGCCAGCAGCTTGGCCGGTGTCGGGACCGGCTACAATGAGCAGTTCTTC

V gene: TRBV27
D gene: -
clone size: once
J gene: TRBJ2-7
CDR3 protein: CASSEGLSYEQYF
CDR3 DNA: TGTGCCAGCAGTGAGGGGCTTTCCTACGAGCAGTACTTC

V gene: TRBV7-8
D gene: -
clone size: -
J gene: TRBJ2-1
CDR3 protein: CASSFGTGNNEQFF
CDR3 DNA: TGTGCCAGCAGCTTTGGGACGGGGAACAATGAGCAGTTCTTC

V gene: TRBV3-1/TRBV3-2
D gene: -
clone size: -
J gene: TRBJ1-3
CDR3 protein: CASTDAGRETGNTIYF
CDR3 DNA: TGTGCCAGCACCGATGCCGGCAGGGAGACTGGAAACACCATATATTTT

V gene: TRBV5-4
D gene: -
clone size: few
J gene: TRBJ1-1
CDR3 protein: CASSLAAGTHTEAFF
CDR3 DNA: TGTGCCAGCAGCTTGGCCGCGGGAACGCACACTGAAGCTTTCTTT

V gene: TRBV27
D gene: -
clone size: -
J gene: TRBJ1-5
CDR3 protein: CASSLGGGGDNQPQHF
CDR3 DNA: TGTGCCAGCAGTTTAGGGGGTGGTGGGGACAATCAGCCCCAGCATTTT

V gene: TRBV6-2/TRBV6-3
D gene: TRBD1
clone size: -
J gene: TRBJ1-4
CDR3 protein: CASSHGQGLVEGLGKLFF
CDR3 DNA: TGTGCCAGCAGCCACGGACAGGGCCTTGTTGAGGGGTTAGGAAAACTGTTTTTT

V gene: TRBV6-5
D gene: -
clone size: -
J gene: TRBJ2-2
CDR3 protein: CASSYRLDAGELFF
CDR3 DNA: TGTGCCAGCAGTTACCGACTAGACGCCGGGGAGCTGTTTTTT

V gene: TRBV24-1
D gene: -
clone size: -
J gene: TRBJ1-4
CDR3 protein: CATSDGTPSTNEKLFF
CDR3 DNA: TGTGCCACCAGTGATGGGACACCCTCAACTAATGAAAAACTGTTTTTT

V gene: TRBV18
D gene: -
clone size: -
J gene: TRBJ2-1
CDR3 protein: CASSPTRDNEQFF
CDR3 DNA: TGTGCCAGCTCACCAACACGAGACAATGAGCAGTTCTTC

V gene: TRBV7-3
D gene: TRBD2
clone size: -
J gene: TRBJ2-5
CDR3 protein: CASSPSGTQETQYF
CDR3 DNA: TGTGCCAGCAGCCCGAGCGGGACCCAAGAGACCCAGTACTTC

V gene: TRBV2
D gene: TRBD2
clone size: -
J gene: TRBJ2-1
CDR3 protein: CASSALAGGSNEQFF
CDR3 DNA: TGTGCCAGCAGCGCACTAGCGGGGGGTTCCAATGAGCAGTTCTTC

V gene: TRBV5-1
D gene: -
clone size: -
J gene: TRBJ2-7
CDR3 protein: CASSLGQGPYEQYF
CDR3 DNA: TGCGCCAGCAGCTTGGGGCAGGGTCCCTACGAGCAGTACTTC

V gene: TRBV5-1
D gene: -
clone size: -
J gene: TRBJ1-4
CDR3 protein: CASSSGSATNEKLFF
CDR3 DNA: TGCGCCAGCAGCTCTGGAAGTGCAACTAATGAAAAACTGTTTTTT

V gene: TRBV19
D gene: -
clone size: -
J gene: TRBJ2-5
CDR3 protein: CASSRFGQGSGETQYF
CDR3 DNA: TGTGCCAGTAGTAGGTTCGGCCAGGGCTCCGGGGAGACCCAGTACTTC

V gene: TRBV28
D gene: -
clone size: -
J gene: TRBJ1-2
CDR3 protein: CASSLDIGLNYGYTF
CDR3 DNA: TGTGCCAGCAGTTTAGATATAGGATTAAACTATGGCTACACCTTC

V gene: TRBV5-1
D gene: -
clone size: once
J gene: TRBJ2-7
CDR3 protein: CASSLVGSASYEQYF
CDR3 DNA: TGCGCCAGCAGCTTGGTGGGGTCCGCCTCCTACGAGCAGTACTTC

V gene: TRBV4-1
D gene: -
clone size: -
J gene: TRBJ2-5
CDR3 protein: CASSQGGAGETQYF
CDR3 DNA: TGCGCCAGCAGCCAAGGGGGGGCCGGGGAGACCCAGTACTTC